This record concerns one T cell receptor (beta chain) sequence. A few counts support this clonotype. Its target antigen remains unknown. One end of the junction fails to match germline, which may point to a read error. Taken from cysteine to phenylalanine, the CDR3 has 15 residues. The retained sequence is limited to the CDR3, 45 bases, with the frame set at the first base. The CDR1 and CDR2 encoded by the germline V gene are MNHNS and SASEGT. This record comes from a study of response to subunit inactivated influenza vaccine (dated by TCRdb to 2016 to 2018). With regard to the full study: To follow how T cells responded to a trivalent subunit inactivated influenza vaccine, the researchers relied on deep quantitative profiling of the T cell receptor repertoire. Study-wide findings and limitations: The authors proposed that each seasonal influenza vaccination may bring in only a limited number of new T cells.

Receptor libraries were prepared by RT-PCR. Sequencing took place on an Illumina HiSeq 2500. The raw public data were reprocessed by TCRdb itself: fastp quality trimming at Q25, MiXCR clonotype calling, in-frame beta chains only. Merged by CDR3 protein, the rows form single entries marked with the most common genes and DNA. In all, the sample holds fewer than 550,000 distinct CDR3 sequences, and around 25% of those were seen once. The ten largest account for approximately 2% of the sample. This specimen was CD4+ T cells sorted from PBMCs, taken 5 days after vaccination. Rearrangement joined TRBV6-1 to TRBJ2-5, with 7 junctional bases fitting TRBD2. The receptor's source is a man in his forties or fifties who received an inactivated influenza vaccine. Donor details come from another sample of the same person, matched by shared clones. The DNA sequence is given as TGTGCCAGCAGCGAAGCGGGATCCGCGAGAGAGACCCAGTACTTC. It codes for CASSEAGSARETQYF.